Listed below are T cell receptor beta chains from one sample, sequenced in a study of blood T cell repertoires in COVID-19. The repertoire was sequenced with immunoSEQ multiplex PCR; TCRdb's copy has only in-frame clones and lacks some. The repertoire holds about 58,000 clones, with about nine tenths as singletons. The sequenced material came from peripheral blood. These receptors were obtained from a woman in her 70s with active COVID-19. The CDR3 runs from the conserved cysteine through the conserved F or W. D genes are given only for firm matches. Expanded clones are given a class, and other clones once, few, many or no size at all.

size	V	J	D	CDR3	DNA
.	TRBV18	TRBJ2-1	.	CASSPWDIHGDEQFF	TGTGCCAGCTCACCATGGGACATTCACGGCGATGAGCAGTTCTTC
.	TRBV5-1	TRBJ2-6	.	CASSVDSSGANVLTF	TGCGCCAGCAGCGTCGACAGCTCTGGGGCCAACGTCCTGACTTTC
.	TRBV5-4	TRBJ2-2	.	CASSPDWGNTGELFF	TGTGCCAGCAGCCCGGACTGGGGGAACACCGGGGAGCTGTTTTTT
.	TRBV27	TRBJ1-4	TRBD1	CASSPDRGHEKLFF	TGTGCCAGCAGCCCGGACAGGGGGCATGAAAAACTGTTTTTT
.	TRBV27	TRBJ2-2	.	CASAVSRGSGELFF	TGTGCCAGCGCTGTGTCCAGGGGTTCCGGGGAGCTGTTTTTT
.	TRBV20-1	TRBJ1-6	.	CSASEPGQIGHDSPLHF	TGCAGTGCTAGTGAACCGGGACAAATTGGACATGATTCACCCCTCCACTTT
once	TRBV27	TRBJ2-6	.	CASLGSGANVLTF	TGTGCCAGCCTAGGCTCTGGGGCCAACGTCCTGACTTTC
.	TRBV28	TRBJ2-3	.	CASSDTRTYTDTQYF	TGTGCCAGCAGCGATACAAGGACTTACACAGATACGCAGTATTTT
.	TRBV12-5	TRBJ2-1	TRBD2	CASGLRLAGDNEQFF	TGTGCTAGTGGTTTGAGGCTAGCGGGAGACAATGAGCAGTTCTTC
.	TRBV7-9	TRBJ2-1	TRBD2	CASSLGGTSDAEQFF	TGTGCCAGCAGCTTAGGAGGGACTAGCGATGCTGAGCAGTTCTTC
once	TRBV28	TRBJ1-1	.	CASSFEQRNTEAFF	TGTGCCAGCAGTTTTGAGCAACGGAACACTGAAGCTTTCTTT
.	TRBV10-1	TRBJ1-3	.	CASSDPGSGNTIYF	TGCGCCAGCAGTGATCCAGGTTCTGGAAACACCATATATTTT
.	TRBV27	TRBJ2-3	.	CARSGWVGHSSTDTQYF	TGTGCCAGGTCCGGGTGGGTGGGACACTCTAGCACAGATACGCAGTATTTT